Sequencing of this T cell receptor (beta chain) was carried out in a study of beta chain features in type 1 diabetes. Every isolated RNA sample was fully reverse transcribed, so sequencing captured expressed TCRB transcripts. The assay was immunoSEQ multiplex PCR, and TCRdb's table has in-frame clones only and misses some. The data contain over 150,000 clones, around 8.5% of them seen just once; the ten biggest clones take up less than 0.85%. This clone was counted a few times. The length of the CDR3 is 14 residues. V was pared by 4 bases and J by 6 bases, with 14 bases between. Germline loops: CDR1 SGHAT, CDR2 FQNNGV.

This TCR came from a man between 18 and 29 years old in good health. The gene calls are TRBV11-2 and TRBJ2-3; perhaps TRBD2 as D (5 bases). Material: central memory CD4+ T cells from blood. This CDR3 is CASSSPSRGDTQYF. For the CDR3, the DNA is TGTGCCAGCAGCTCCCCGAGTCGCGGGGATACGCAGTATTTT.